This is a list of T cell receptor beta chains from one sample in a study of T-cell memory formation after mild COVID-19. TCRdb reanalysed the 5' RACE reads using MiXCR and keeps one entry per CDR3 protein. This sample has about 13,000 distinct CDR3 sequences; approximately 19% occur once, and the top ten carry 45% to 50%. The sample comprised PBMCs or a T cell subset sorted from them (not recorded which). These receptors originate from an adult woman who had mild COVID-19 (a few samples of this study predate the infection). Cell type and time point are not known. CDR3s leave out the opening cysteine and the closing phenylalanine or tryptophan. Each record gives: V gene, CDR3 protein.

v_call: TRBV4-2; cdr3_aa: ASSQDLRGGYLYNEQF
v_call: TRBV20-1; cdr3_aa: SAIPVGNGYT
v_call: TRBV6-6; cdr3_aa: ASSYATSGSHTGSYNEQF
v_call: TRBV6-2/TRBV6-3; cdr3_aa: ASSQPEGRFWYEQY
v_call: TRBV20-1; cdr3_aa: SARDYLHNQPQH
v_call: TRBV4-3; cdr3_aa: ASSQGRMSSYEQY
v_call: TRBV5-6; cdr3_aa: ASSLDWRTDTQY
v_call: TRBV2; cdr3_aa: ASRQGGTDNSPLH
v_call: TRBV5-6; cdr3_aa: ASSLTGRAYGYT
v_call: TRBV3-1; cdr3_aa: ASPPRPGVGELF